This entry lists 20 T cell receptor beta chains sequenced from one sample in a study of human T cells and chemical hapten exposure. TCRdb redid the calling of the RACE reads with MiXCR, one entry per CDR3 protein. The table has roughly 120,000 distinct CDR3 sequences, roughly 14% seen once. Time point given: pre-sensitization, week 0. Treatment indicated: therapeutic diphenylcyclopropenone sensitization with weekly scalp DPC. The specimen comprised whole blood, sampled in connection with sensitization to the hapten diphenylcyclopropenone (DPC). The receptors were sampled from a woman aged 18-29 years with alopecia areata. Some clones in this sample may be carry-over from other donors' samples.

This clonotype was detected a few times. The chain has TRBV20-1 and TRBJ1-2, with TRBD1 matching over 9 bases. This CDR3 spans 15 amino acids. The V and J ends lost 0 bases and 3 bases, in that order; junction bases with no gene match: 5. Looked up from germline, CDR1 is DFQATT and CDR2 is SNEGSKA (reference sequence). The CDR3 DNA is TGCAGTGCTAGAGATTCGGGACAGGGTGACTATGGCTACACCTTC. Translating it yields CSARDSGQGDYGYTF.

This clonotype was counted only a few times. V usage is TRBV15 and J usage is TRBJ2-7; no definite D call. Germline CDR1 reads LNHNV; CDR2 reads YYDKDF (reference sequence). There are 14 residues in the CDR3. The V gene lost 0 bases and the J gene lost 3 bases, with 9 bases spanning the gap. In nucleotides, the CDR3 is TGTGCCACCAGCAGAGAAGGCGGTATCTACGAGCAGTACTTC. Its translation: CATSREGGIYEQYF.

This clonotype appeared many times. J is TRBJ1-4 and V is TRBV11-2, with no clear D. The ends were cut back, 3 bases at V and 8 bases at J, with 10 bases in the middle. CDR3 length equals 13 residues. CDR1 and CDR2 from the germline V gene are SGHAT and FQNNGV. Written as DNA, the CDR3 is TGTGCCAGCAGCTTTAAGGGAAGCGAAAAACTGTTTTTT. It is translated as CASSFKGSEKLFF.

V usage is TRBV19 and J usage is TRBJ2-1; D is unclear. This CDR3 is 13 amino acids long. CDR1 is LNHDA, CDR2 SQIVND, per germline (reference sequence). Trimming pared 1 base from V and 6 bases from J, leaving 7 bases between. This CDR3 is CASSIAQPNEQFF. CDR3 nucleotides: TGTGCCAGTAGTATAGCCCAGCCCAATGAGCAGTTCTTC. The complete variable domain, with remaining parts taken from reference TRBV19 and TRBJ2-1, reads DGGITQSPKYLFRKEGQNVTLSCEQNLNHDAMYWYRQDPGQGLRLIYYSQIVNDFQKGDIAEGYSVSREKKESFPLTVTSAQKNPTAFYLCASSIAQPNEQFFGPGTRLTVL.

The V gene is TRBV20-1, the J gene TRBJ2-3; possibly TRBD2 for D (6 bases). Germline CDR1 DFQATT, CDR2 SNEGSKA (reference sequence). Between the trimmed V and J ends, which lost 6 bases and 7 bases, there was a span of 20 bases. The CDR3 covers 14 residues. CDR3 loop: CSAPAKVAAYTQYF. CDR3 coding DNA: TGCAGTGCCCCCGCGAAGGTAGCGGCATATACGCAGTATTTT.

The chain uses TRBV20-1 and TRBJ2-3, with TRBD2 matching over 8 bases. The CDR3 sequence is 14 residues long. Germline CDR1 and CDR2: DFQATT and SNEGSKA (reference sequence). CDR3 DNA: TGCAGGTCCGGGGGGGCCGTGAGTGCAGATACGCAGTATTTT. Protein: CRSGGAVSADTQYF.

The chain carries TRBV2 and TRBJ1-6; 8 nucleotides agree with TRBD1. J gave up 14 bases and V 3 bases, and 12 bases lay outside the gene matches. CDR1 SNHLY and CDR2 FYNNEI come from the germline V gene. The CDR3 runs 15 residues. CDR3 bases: TGTGCCAGCAGTGATGGGCGGGACAGGCGACGGGCCCTCCACTTT. It translates to CASSDGRDRRRALHF.

This chain joins TRBV7-2 and TRBJ2-1, with 16 bases fitting TRBD2. The CDR3 consists of 18 residues. The V and J ends lost 5 bases and 9 bases, in that order; junction bases with no gene match: 13. Per the germline V gene, CDR1 is SGHTA and CDR2 is FQGNSA. In DNA, the CDR3 is TGTGCCAGCAGCCCAATGGCCGGGACTAGCGGGGGGGCACGTGAGCAGTTCTTC. Encoded protein: CASSPMAGTSGGAREQFF. The whole variable domain, remainder taken from reference TRBV7-2 and TRBJ2-1, is GAGVSQSPSNKVTEKGKDVELRCDPISGHTALYWYRQSLGQGLEFLIYFQGNSAPDKSGLPSDRFSAERTGGSVSTLTIQRTQQEDSAVYLCASSPMAGTSGGAREQFFGPGTRLTVL.

V and J are TRBV6-1 and TRBJ2-7; perhaps TRBD1 as D (6 bases). V was clipped by 3 bases and J by 2 bases, with 20 bases between them. The germline V gene has CDR1 MNHNS and CDR2 SASEGT. There are 17 residues in the CDR3. DNA of the CDR3: TGTGCCAGCAGTGACCCGGGAACGTCAGGGGTCACCTACGAGCAGTACTTC. This sequence encodes CASSDPGTSGVTYEQYF.

This clonotype has just a few counts. The DNA of the CDR3 is TGCAGTGCTAGACCGGACACCTGGCCTGGAAACACCATATATTTT. Its translation: CSARPDTWPGNTIYF. The chain joins TRBV20-1 to TRBJ1-3; D possibly corresponds to TRBD1 (5 bases). Germline CDR1 and CDR2: DFQATT and SNEGSKA (reference sequence). V lost 2 bases and J 2 bases, leaving 13 bases between the germline ends. This CDR3 is 15 amino acids long.

V and J are TRBV2 and TRBJ2-1; 10 bases map to TRBD2. Losses at the gene ends were 3 bases for V and 9 bases for J; bases not matched to a gene: 5. Germline CDR1 SNHLY, CDR2 FYNNEI. The CDR3 is 14 residues long. CDR3 DNA sequence: TGTGCCAGCAGTGATCTAGCGGGGGTGTCTGAGCAGTTCTTC. This sequence encodes CASSDLAGVSEQFF.

This clonotype has just a few counts. The rearrangement joins TRBV7-3 to TRBJ2-1; D not certain. The CDR3 contains 13 residues. In germline, CDR1 is SGHTA, CDR2 FQGTGA. V lost 4 bases and J 5 bases, leaving 9 bases between the germline ends. The chain's CDR3 is CASSYGRNNEQFF. In nucleotides, the CDR3 is TGTGCCAGCAGCTACGGGCGGAACAATGAGCAGTTCTTC.

As regards this clonotype: A read error may produce the germline difference seen at one junction end. The chain couples TRBV18 to TRBJ2-7, with 11 bases identical to TRBD1. The CDR3 runs to 13 residues. Germline V lookup: CDR1 KGHSH, CDR2 LQKENI. The CDR3 loop reads CANSPDRGQGQYF. The CDR3 DNA follows: TGTGCCAACTCACCGGACAGGGGGCAGGGGCAGTACTTC. Supplemented by reference TRBV18 and TRBJ2-7, the full variable domain reads NAGVMQNPRHLVRRRGQEARLRCSPMKGHSHVYWYRQLPEEGLKFMVYLQKENIIDESGMPKERFSAEFPKEGPSILRIQQVVRGDSAAYFCANSPDRGQGQYFGPGTRLTVT.

The sample holds a few counts of this clonotype. The gene calls are TRBV7-6 and TRBJ2-3; D not resolved. The CDR3 is made up of 15 amino acids. Germline assignment: CDR1 SGHVS and CDR2 FNYEAQ. The V gene lost 5 bases and the J gene lost 0 bases, with 12 bases spanning the gap. The CDR3 region has the DNA TGTGCCAGCAGCGACCAAAGTTCTAGCACAGATACGCAGTATTTT. This codes for CASSDQSSSTDTQYF.

This clonotype was recorded many times. The rearrangement uses TRBV3-1 and TRBJ2-5; no clear D. The CDR3 contains 14 residues. Looked up from germline, CDR1 is LGHDT and CDR2 is YNNKEL (reference sequence). V lost 1 base, J lost 2 bases, and 8 bases lay in between. CDR3 DNA: TGTGCCAGCAGCCAAGGGGTCAGACAAGAGACCCAGTACTTC. It encodes CASSQGVRQETQYF.

This clonotype appeared a few times. V gene TRBV5-5 combines with J gene TRBJ1-4; D gene ambiguous. Germline CDR1 is SGHKS and CDR2 is YYEKEE (reference sequence). This CDR3 region has 15 residues. The ends were cut back, 4 bases at V and 3 bases at J, with 13 bases in the middle. The CDR3 bases are TGTGCCAGCAGCCCTTTGTATTATGCTAATGAAAAACTGTTTTTT. Encoded protein: CASSPLYYANEKLFF.

The chain uses TRBV4-3 and TRBJ1-1, with D hard to call. The germline gives CDR1 LGHNA, CDR2 YSLEER. The CDR3 length is 13 residues. Trimming removed 4 bases from V and 4 bases from J, with 10 bases in between. The DNA of the CDR3 is TGCGCCAGCAGCCGACAACAGAGCACTGAAGCTTTCTTT. Translating it yields CASSRQQSTEAFF.

The chain employs TRBV5-1 and TRBJ2-1; 11 bases agree with TRBD2. Looked up from germline, CDR1 is SGHRS and CDR2 is YFSETQ. This CDR3 contains 13 residues. The trim removed 5 bases at V and 12 bases at J, leaving 7 bases unmatched. In nucleotides, the CDR3 is TGCGCCAGCAGAACTAGCGGGGGCTCTCGGCAGTTCTTC. Its protein product is CASRTSGGSRQFF.

The rearrangement uses TRBV10-1 and TRBJ1-2; D unclear. Looked up from germline, CDR1 is WNHNN and CDR2 is SYGVQD (reference sequence). This CDR3 region has 12 residues. The V end lost 6 bases, the J end lost 3 bases, and 8 bases lay between the germline ends. The CDR3 spells CASSDHDYGYTF. The DNA for the CDR3 is TGCGCCAGCAGCGATCATGACTATGGCTACACCTTC.

This clonotype was seen more than once but under ten times. The J gene is TRBJ1-1, the V gene TRBV12-3 or TRBV12-4; no clear D gene. The V gene lost 3 bases and the J gene lost 0 bases, with 8 bases spanning the gap. The CDR3 runs 14 residues. The CDR3 sequence: CASSFGGMNTEAFF. CDR3 coding DNA: TGTGCCAGCAGTTTTGGCGGGATGAACACTGAAGCTTTCTTT.